This is a list of T cell receptor beta chains from one sample in a study of blood T cell repertoires in COVID-19. Produced via immunoSEQ multiplex PCR; TCRdb's table is partial and in-frame only. The sample has about 240,000 clones, more than 85% seen once. The sequenced sample consisted of PBMCs or T cells enriched from blood (not recorded which). The origin of the receptors is a woman in her thirties who had recovered from COVID-19. Both conserved end residues are part of each CDR3. Each record gives: J gene, D gene, clone size, V gene, CDR3 protein, CDR3 DNA. The D gene is left open where the match is weak. Clone size is given for some rows only: seen once, a few or many times, or a class if the clone is expanded.

J gene: TRBJ2-2
D gene: NA
clone size: NA
V gene: TRBV10-3
CDR3 protein: CAISPDSADTGELFF
CDR3 DNA: TGTGCCATCAGCCCCGACAGCGCCGACACCGGGGAGCTGTTTTTT

J gene: TRBJ2-5
D gene: TRBD2
clone size: NA
V gene: TRBV5-1
CDR3 protein: CASSNGLAGIKETQYF
CDR3 DNA: TGCGCCAGCAGCAACGGACTAGCGGGAATTAAAGAGACCCAGTACTTC

J gene: TRBJ1-1
D gene: NA
clone size: NA
V gene: TRBV10-2
CDR3 protein: CASSDVWRLILKQNTEAFF
CDR3 DNA: TGCGCCAGCAGTGATGTCTGGCGGCTTATCCTCAAACAGAACACTGAAGCTTTCTTT

J gene: TRBJ2-3
D gene: NA
clone size: once
V gene: TRBV11-3
CDR3 protein: CASSLDSVGTQYF
CDR3 DNA: TGTGCCAGCAGCTTAGATTCAGTTGGCACGCAGTATTTT

J gene: TRBJ2-1
D gene: TRBD1
clone size: NA
V gene: TRBV9
CDR3 protein: CASTQGVRSYNEQFF
CDR3 DNA: TGTGCCAGCACCCAGGGGGTGAGATCCTACAATGAGCAGTTCTTC

J gene: TRBJ1-3
D gene: NA
clone size: NA
V gene: TRBV5-1
CDR3 protein: CASSFGGRTFYSGNTIYF
CDR3 DNA: TGCGCCAGCAGCTTTGGAGGCAGGACCTTTTACTCTGGAAACACCATATATTTT

J gene: TRBJ2-7
D gene: TRBD2
clone size: few
V gene: TRBV7-6
CDR3 protein: CASSYASGTAYEQYF
CDR3 DNA: TGTGCCAGCAGCTACGCTAGCGGGACCGCCTACGAGCAGTACTTC

J gene: TRBJ1-1
D gene: NA
clone size: NA
V gene: TRBV18
CDR3 protein: CASSRGGGDSEAFF
CDR3 DNA: TGTGCCAGCTCACGCGGCGGGGGCGACTCTGAAGCTTTCTTT

J gene: TRBJ2-5
D gene: TRBD1
clone size: NA
V gene: TRBV9
CDR3 protein: CASSVETGVETQYF
CDR3 DNA: TGTGCCAGCAGCGTAGAGACAGGGGTTGAGACCCAGTACTTC

J gene: TRBJ1-1
D gene: TRBD1
clone size: few
V gene: TRBV7-3
CDR3 protein: CASSLVEGAMNTEAFF
CDR3 DNA: TGTGCCAGCAGCTTAGTGGAGGGGGCCATGAACACTGAAGCTTTCTTT

J gene: TRBJ1-2
D gene: NA
clone size: once
V gene: TRBV2
CDR3 protein: CASRVENYGYTF
CDR3 DNA: TGTGCCAGCAGGGTCGAGAACTATGGCTACACCTTC

J gene: TRBJ2-3
D gene: NA
clone size: NA
V gene: TRBV12-3/TRBV12-4
CDR3 protein: CASTRDLTDTQYF
CDR3 DNA: TGTGCCAGCACCCGGGATCTTACAGATACGCAGTATTTT

J gene: TRBJ2-5
D gene: NA
clone size: NA
V gene: TRBV6-5
CDR3 protein: CASSYGRGAEETQYF
CDR3 DNA: TGTGCCAGCAGTTACGGTCGGGGGGCGGAGGAGACCCAGTACTTC

J gene: TRBJ1-1
D gene: TRBD1
clone size: NA
V gene: TRBV6-6
CDR3 protein: CASSSTGMGDTEAFF
CDR3 DNA: TGTGCCAGCAGTTCGACAGGGATGGGGGACACTGAAGCTTTCTTT

J gene: TRBJ1-4
D gene: NA
clone size: NA
V gene: TRBV7-6
CDR3 protein: CASSKAGREEKLFF
CDR3 DNA: TGTGCCAGCAGCAAGGCAGGGAGGGAAGAAAAACTGTTTTTT

J gene: TRBJ1-2
D gene: TRBD1
clone size: once
V gene: TRBV6-4
CDR3 protein: CASSDQSGQGAYGYTF
CDR3 DNA: TGTGCCAGCAGTGACCAATCCGGGCAGGGGGCGTATGGCTACACCTTC

J gene: TRBJ1-5
D gene: NA
clone size: NA
V gene: TRBV6-5
CDR3 protein: CASRQAGNQPQHF
CDR3 DNA: TGTGCCAGCAGACAGGCTGGCAATCAGCCCCAGCATTTT

J gene: TRBJ2-1
D gene: TRBD2
clone size: NA
V gene: TRBV11-2
CDR3 protein: CASSLASGLAGGQNEQFF
CDR3 DNA: TGTGCCAGCAGCTTAGCCTCAGGACTAGCGGGAGGGCAGAATGAGCAGTTCTTC

J gene: TRBJ2-7
D gene: TRBD1
clone size: NA
V gene: TRBV3-1/TRBV3-2
CDR3 protein: CASSQAGQGTMRGLEQYF
CDR3 DNA: TGTGCCAGCAGCCAAGCGGGACAGGGAACTATGCGGGGCCTCGAGCAGTACTTC

J gene: TRBJ2-1
D gene: TRBD1
clone size: NA
V gene: TRBV5-4
CDR3 protein: CASSPRQGNYNEQFF
CDR3 DNA: TGTGCCAGCAGCCCTAGACAGGGTAACTACAATGAGCAGTTCTTC

J gene: TRBJ2-7
D gene: TRBD2
clone size: once
V gene: TRBV28
CDR3 protein: CASSTLAGASEQYF
CDR3 DNA: TGTGCCAGCAGTACTCTAGCGGGAGCGTCCGAGCAGTACTTC

J gene: TRBJ1-2
D gene: TRBD1
clone size: NA
V gene: TRBV13
CDR3 protein: CASSATGLLGYGYTF
CDR3 DNA: TGTGCCAGCAGCGCGACAGGGCTTCTAGGCTATGGCTACACCTTC